Below, 9 T cell receptor beta chains from the same sample are listed, as sequenced in a study of T cell responses to AZD1222 COVID-19 vaccine. Here immunoSEQ multiplex PCR was the method, and the copy in TCRdb shows in-frame clones only, minus some. This sample carries 130,000 to 150,000 clones, approximately 88% of them seen once, and the ten largest clones take approximately 16%. The starting material was peripheral blood, obtained on day 0 of AZD1222 vaccination. The receptors derive from an adult in good health.

The rearrangement links TRBV7-5 to TRBJ1-2. TRBV7-5 is described as a pseudogene. The CDR3 contains 12 residues. CDR3 nucleotides: TGTGCCAGAAGCCGAAGAGGTCGGGGCTACACCTTC. Protein: CARSRRGRGYTF.

The chain couples TRBV19 to TRBJ1-1, with 8 bases matching TRBD1. J lost 4 bases, V lost 3 bases, and 4 bases had no gene match. The germline gives CDR1 LNHDA, CDR2 SQIVND (reference sequence). This CDR3 region has 14 residues. The CDR3 nucleotides are TGTGCCAGTAGTATTCAGGGGGCGGGCACTGAAGCTTTCTTT. This encodes CASSIQGAGTEAFF.

Here the CDR3 reads CASSPQTVTNTEAFF. CDR3 coding DNA: TGTGCCAGCAGCCCCCAGACGGTGACGAACACTGAAGCTTTCTTT. The chain employs TRBV3-1 (or the pseudogene TRBV3-2) and TRBJ1-1; the D is unclear. Germline lookup yields CDR1 LGHDT and CDR2 YNNKEL (reference sequence). V shed 4 bases and J shed 1 base, with 13 bases lying between them. CDR3 length: 15 amino acids.

The gene calls are TRBV28 and TRBJ1-2, with a tentative D call TRBD1 (5 bases). V was trimmed by 11 bases and J by 3 bases, leaving 25 bases between them. CDR3 length: 16 residues. Germline V lookup: CDR1 MDHEN, CDR2 SYDVKM. CDR3 sequence (DNA): TGTGCCGTCAACCCAAGGGAAGGCCAGGGTTACTATGGCTACACCTTC. Amino acids: CAVNPREGQGYYGYTF.

The chain couples TRBV19 to TRBJ2-7, with D possibly being TRBD1 (6 bases). Trimming removed 6 bases at V and 3 bases at J, with 15 bases between. In germline, CDR1 is LNHDA, CDR2 SQIVND (reference sequence). This CDR3 contains 14 residues. The CDR3 DNA follows: TGTGCCAGTAGACCATGGGACACCTACTACGAGCAGTACTTC. Its translation: CASRPWDTYYEQYF.

The chain recombines TRBV27 with TRBJ2-7; D gene ambiguous. Germline-derived CDR1 and CDR2 are MNHEY and SMNVEV (reference sequence). Between the trimmed V and J ends, which lost 4 bases and 7 bases, there was a span of 20 bases. This CDR3 spans 15 amino acids. CDR3 bases: TGTGCCAGCAGTTCCCTCGGAGCACCTCTCCTAGAGCAGTACTTC. Its protein product is CASSSLGAPLLEQYF.

This sequence joins TRBV28 and TRBJ2-5; D might be TRBD1 (6 bases). The CDR3 spans 17 residues. Germline values: CDR1 MDHEN, CDR2 SYDVKM. With 5 bases removed from V and 0 bases from J, the gap between germline ends came to 19 bases. The CDR3 DNA reads TGTGCCAGCAGTCGCGCCACAGGGCAAGAGGACCAAGAGACCCAGTACTTC. This gives the protein CASSRATGQEDQETQYF.

The chain employs TRBV30 and TRBJ2-1, with no clear D. The CDR3 totals 13 residues. Germline CDR1 is GTSNPN and CDR2 is SVGIG (reference sequence). Trimming removed 4 bases from V and 2 bases from J, with 9 bases in between. The CDR3 sequence is CAWNRATYNEQFF. The DNA of the CDR3 is TGTGCCTGGAATCGTGCCACCTACAATGAGCAGTTCTTC.

V gene TRBV5-1 combines with J gene TRBJ1-1; perhaps TRBD1 as D (6 bases). With 1 base removed from V and 3 bases from J, the gap between germline ends came to 13 bases. Germline assignment: CDR1 SGHRS and CDR2 YFSETQ. This CDR3 has 15 amino acids. The chain's CDR3 is CASSLTGFGDTEAFF. The CDR3 nucleotides are TGCGCCAGCAGCTTGACAGGGTTTGGGGACACTGAAGCTTTCTTT.